This entry describes one T cell receptor beta chain. These data come from a study of immune characterization of retroperitoneal liposarcoma. TCRdb passed the PCR reads through MiXCR, listing each CDR3 protein once. This sample has some 9,600 distinct CDR3 sequences; approximately 35% occur once, and the top ten carry around 10%. CDR3 size: 16 residues. In germline, CDR1 is SGHTA, CDR2 FQGNSA. This chain uses TRBV7-2 with TRBJ2-5, with D tentatively TRBD2 (6 bases). Matching the DNA end better, TRBJ2-1 makes the J call doubtful. Sequenced input: tumor tissue. This receptor was taken from a female donor with retroperitoneal liposarcoma. The CDR3 spells CASSLGSAGSQETQFF. The CDR3 DNA reads as TGTGCCAGCAGCTTAGGTTCCGCGGGGTCCCAAGAGACCCAGTTCTTC.